A selection of T cell receptor beta chains follows, all from one sample in a study of identical twins. TCRdb reprocessed the 5' RACE reads via MiXCR and lists one record per CDR3 protein. In the table there are some 1,700,000 distinct CDR3 sequences, under 35% of which are singletons. Material: cord blood. Receptors originate from a newborn girl in good health. Each CDR3 is given with its conserved first and last residue. The D gene is left open where the match is weak. Size is omitted from some rows. Given values are once, few, many or a class for expanded clones.

J gene: TRBJ2-5
clone size: few
D gene: .
V gene: TRBV24-1
CDR3 DNA: TGTGCCACCAGTGCCAGGGGGGGCGATGAGCAGTACTTC
CDR3 protein: CATSARGGDEQYF

J gene: TRBJ1-2
clone size: .
D gene: TRBD1
V gene: TRBV7-9
CDR3 DNA: TGCGCCAGCAGCCAAGAGCTTCAGGGGGCTTATGGCTACACCTTC
CDR3 protein: CASSQELQGAYGYTF

J gene: TRBJ2-1
clone size: .
D gene: .
V gene: TRBV7-2
CDR3 DNA: TGTGCCAGTCGACCGGGACACTTTTTAGGGGACAATGAGCAGTTCTTC
CDR3 protein: CASRPGHFLGDNEQFF

J gene: TRBJ2-3
clone size: .
D gene: TRBD2
V gene: TRBV12-3/TRBV12-4
CDR3 DNA: TGTGCCGGCAGTTTAATCGGGAGGGCTTCAGATACGCAGTATTTT
CDR3 protein: CAGSLIGRASDTQYF

J gene: TRBJ1-4
clone size: few
D gene: .
V gene: TRBV5-8
CDR3 DNA: TGTGCCAGCAGCTTCCCTCGAGTCGCAACTAATGAAAAACTGTTTTTT
CDR3 protein: CASSFPRVATNEKLFF

J gene: TRBJ2-7
clone size: .
D gene: .
V gene: TRBV30
CDR3 DNA: TGTGCCTGGAGGGAACAGTCAGACTCCGAGCAGTACTTC
CDR3 protein: CAWREQSDSEQYF

J gene: TRBJ2-2
clone size: .
D gene: TRBD2
V gene: TRBV5-1
CDR3 DNA: TGCGCCAGCAGCTTCCTAGCGGGAGTAACCGGGGAGCTGTTTTTT
CDR3 protein: CASSFLAGVTGELFF

J gene: TRBJ2-1
clone size: few
D gene: .
V gene: TRBV5-1
CDR3 DNA: TGCGCCAGCAGATTTTCAAGAGGCGGCAATGAGCAGTTCTTC
CDR3 protein: CASRFSRGGNEQFF

J gene: TRBJ2-3
clone size: few
D gene: .
V gene: TRBV4-1
CDR3 DNA: TGCGCCAGCAGCCCTTGGGGCAGGGCCAATAGCACAGATACGCAGTATTTT
CDR3 protein: CASSPWGRANSTDTQYF

J gene: TRBJ2-7
clone size: .
D gene: .
V gene: TRBV30
CDR3 DNA: TGTGCCTGGAGCGAGGACGCCTACGAGCAGTACTTC
CDR3 protein: CAWSEDAYEQYF

J gene: TRBJ2-5
clone size: few
D gene: TRBD1
V gene: TRBV20-1
CDR3 DNA: TGCAGTGCTAGGAAACACAGGGGAGAGACCCAGTACTTC
CDR3 protein: CSARKHRGETQYF

J gene: TRBJ1-1
clone size: .
D gene: .
V gene: TRBV6-6
CDR3 DNA: TGTGCCAGCAGTTACTCGGCCATGAACACTGAAGCTTTCTTT
CDR3 protein: CASSYSAMNTEAFF

J gene: TRBJ1-1
clone size: .
D gene: .
V gene: TRBV27
CDR3 DNA: TGTGCCAGCAGTTTTCGTCAGGCAGGGAACACTGAAGCTTTCTTT
CDR3 protein: CASSFRQAGNTEAFF

J gene: TRBJ2-1
clone size: many
D gene: TRBD2
V gene: TRBV10-3
CDR3 DNA: TGTGCCATCAGTAGCGGGGAGGAGCAGTTCTTC
CDR3 protein: CAISSGEEQFF

J gene: TRBJ1-5
clone size: .
D gene: TRBD1
V gene: TRBV5-1
CDR3 DNA: TGCGCCAGCAGCTTGGGGACAGGGGACCTCAATCAGCCCCAGCATTTT
CDR3 protein: CASSLGTGDLNQPQHF

J gene: TRBJ2-7
clone size: .
D gene: TRBD2
V gene: TRBV7-2
CDR3 DNA: TGTGCCAGCAGCCTTCAACTAGCGGGGCGATCCTACGAGCAGTACTTC
CDR3 protein: CASSLQLAGRSYEQYF

J gene: TRBJ2-7
clone size: many
D gene: TRBD2
V gene: TRBV10-1
CDR3 DNA: TGCGCCAGCGTAAGTCTAGCGGGGATCTCCTACGAGCAGTACTTC
CDR3 protein: CASVSLAGISYEQYF

J gene: TRBJ1-2
clone size: .
D gene: .
V gene: TRBV10-3
CDR3 DNA: TGTGCCATCAGTGAGTCGAGGGGAAGTTATGGCTACACCTTC
CDR3 protein: CAISESRGSYGYTF

J gene: TRBJ2-3
clone size: many
D gene: TRBD2
V gene: TRBV24-1
CDR3 DNA: TGTGCCACCAGCAAAGGACTAGCGGGAGTCACAGATACGCAGTATTTT
CDR3 protein: CATSKGLAGVTDTQYF

J gene: TRBJ2-3
clone size: few
D gene: .
V gene: TRBV3-1
CDR3 DNA: TGTGCCAGCAGCCAAGATCGTCACACAGATACGCAGTATTTT
CDR3 protein: CASSQDRHTDTQYF

J gene: TRBJ2-1
clone size: .
D gene: .
V gene: TRBV29-1
CDR3 DNA: TGCAGCGTTGAGGGATATACAGGGTACAATGAGCAGTTCTTC
CDR3 protein: CSVEGYTGYNEQFF

J gene: TRBJ1-2
clone size: .
D gene: .
V gene: TRBV10-3
CDR3 DNA: TGTGCCATCAGTGAGTCGGAGATGCGAGGCTATGGCTACACCTTC
CDR3 protein: CAISESEMRGYGYTF

J gene: TRBJ1-5
clone size: .
D gene: .
V gene: TRBV7-2
CDR3 DNA: TGTGCCAGCAGCTTCACGAACTATAGCAATCAGCCCCAGCATTTT
CDR3 protein: CASSFTNYSNQPQHF

J gene: TRBJ1-1
clone size: .
D gene: .
V gene: TRBV6-1
CDR3 DNA: TGTGCCAGCAGTGAGACCCTACCAAACACTGAAGCTTTCTTT
CDR3 protein: CASSETLPNTEAFF

J gene: TRBJ2-5
clone size: many
D gene: TRBD2
V gene: TRBV5-1
CDR3 DNA: TGCGCCAGCAAAGTTGGGACTAGCGAAAGAAAAGAGACCCAGTACTTC
CDR3 protein: CASKVGTSERKETQYF

J gene: TRBJ2-7
clone size: .
D gene: .
V gene: TRBV27
CDR3 DNA: TGTGCCAGCAGTTTGAGGGGGTGGGCTGAGTACGAGCAGTACTTC
CDR3 protein: CASSLRGWAEYEQYF

J gene: TRBJ2-1
clone size: .
D gene: .
V gene: TRBV9
CDR3 DNA: .
CDR3 protein: CASSVALGSYNERFF

J gene: TRBJ2-2
clone size: .
D gene: .
V gene: TRBV20-1
CDR3 DNA: TGCAGTGCTATCCCAGGGGAGACCGGGGAGCTGTTTTTT
CDR3 protein: CSAIPGETGELFF

J gene: TRBJ1-2
clone size: .
D gene: .
V gene: TRBV20-1
CDR3 DNA: TGCAGTGCTGAAGGGCTTCAGGGTGGGGCCAGCTATGGCTACACCTTC
CDR3 protein: CSAEGLQGGASYGYTF

J gene: TRBJ2-5
clone size: many
D gene: .
V gene: TRBV7-2
CDR3 DNA: TGTGCCAGCAGCTTGAGGCAAATCCAAGAGACCCAGTACTTC
CDR3 protein: CASSLRQIQETQYF

J gene: TRBJ2-7
clone size: .
D gene: TRBD2
V gene: TRBV5-1
CDR3 DNA: TGCGCCAGCAGCGATTACGGGGGGTCCTCCTACAATGAGCAGTACTTC
CDR3 protein: CASSDYGGSSYNEQYF

J gene: TRBJ2-4
clone size: .
D gene: TRBD2
V gene: TRBV12-3/TRBV12-4
CDR3 DNA: TGTGCCAGCAGTTCGGGACTAGCGGGTCTAGGCATTCAGTACTTC
CDR3 protein: CASSSGLAGLGIQYF

J gene: TRBJ2-7
clone size: .
D gene: .
V gene: TRBV27
CDR3 DNA: TGTGCCAGCAGGGCTATGGGCGGGACGACCTACAATGAGCAGTACTTC
CDR3 protein: CASRAMGGTTYNEQYF

J gene: TRBJ2-1
clone size: .
D gene: .
V gene: TRBV2
CDR3 DNA: TGTGCCAGCAGTTGGCAGTTTGGGGGGAATGAGCAGTTCTTC
CDR3 protein: CASSWQFGGNEQFF

J gene: TRBJ2-7
clone size: .
D gene: .
V gene: TRBV5-1
CDR3 DNA: TGCGCCAGCAGCTTGGGAACACCTCCGGGGGAGCAGTACTTC
CDR3 protein: CASSLGTPPGEQYF

J gene: TRBJ2-1
clone size: .
D gene: .
V gene: TRBV19
CDR3 DNA: TGTGCCAGTAGTATAAGGGGGTTGGACCTATCATACAATGAGCAGTTCTTC
CDR3 protein: CASSIRGLDLSYNEQFF

J gene: TRBJ2-7
clone size: .
D gene: .
V gene: TRBV28
CDR3 DNA: TGTGCCAGCAGTTTAATTCCCCCTCGGGAGCAGTACTTC
CDR3 protein: CASSLIPPREQYF

J gene: TRBJ2-1
clone size: .
D gene: TRBD2
V gene: TRBV20-1
CDR3 DNA: TGCAGTGCTTATCCTAGCGGGGGTAATGAGCAGTTCTTC
CDR3 protein: CSAYPSGGNEQFF

J gene: TRBJ2-1
clone size: .
D gene: TRBD2
V gene: TRBV4-1
CDR3 DNA: TGCGCCAGCAGCCAAGATGGGAGACTAGCGGGGTACAATGAGCGGTTCTTC
CDR3 protein: CASSQDGRLAGYNERFF

J gene: TRBJ2-4
clone size: many
D gene: .
V gene: TRBV5-1
CDR3 DNA: TGCGCCAGCAGCTTGTCCCCCGTAGCCAAAAACATTCAGTACTTC
CDR3 protein: CASSLSPVAKNIQYF

J gene: TRBJ2-5
clone size: few
D gene: .
V gene: TRBV3-1
CDR3 DNA: TGTGCCAGCAGCCAAGATAACGTCGGAGAGACCCAGTACTTC
CDR3 protein: CASSQDNVGETQYF

J gene: TRBJ1-1
clone size: .
D gene: .
V gene: TRBV6-6
CDR3 DNA: TGTGCCAGTCTTACCCGGGGCCGTAACACTGAAGCTTTCTTT
CDR3 protein: CASLTRGRNTEAFF

J gene: TRBJ2-7
clone size: few
D gene: .
V gene: TRBV25-1
CDR3 DNA: TGTGCCAGCAGGCGGGACGCAAACTACGAGCAGTACTTC
CDR3 protein: CASRRDANYEQYF

J gene: TRBJ2-3
clone size: few
D gene: .
V gene: TRBV28
CDR3 DNA: TGTGCCAGCAGTTTATTTCAGTTGGATTTATCCACAGATACGCAGTATTTT
CDR3 protein: CASSLFQLDLSTDTQYF

J gene: TRBJ1-1
clone size: .
D gene: TRBD1
V gene: TRBV18
CDR3 DNA: TGTGCCAGCTCACTAGGGACAGGGACGGGGAGCACTGAAGCTTTCTTT
CDR3 protein: CASSLGTGTGSTEAFF

J gene: TRBJ2-2
clone size: .
D gene: .
V gene: TRBV29-1
CDR3 DNA: TGCAGCGAAAACACCGGGGAGCTGTTTTTT
CDR3 protein: CSENTGELFF

J gene: TRBJ1-4
clone size: few
D gene: TRBD1
V gene: TRBV2
CDR3 DNA: TGTGCCAGCAGCGGACAGGGGTTTGAAAAACTGTTTTTT
CDR3 protein: CASSGQGFEKLFF

J gene: TRBJ1-1
clone size: .
D gene: .
V gene: TRBV6-2/TRBV6-3
CDR3 DNA: TGTGCCAGCAGCCCACCATGGTGGGACACTGAAGCTTTCTTT
CDR3 protein: CASSPPWWDTEAFF

J gene: TRBJ1-6
clone size: .
D gene: .
V gene: TRBV20-1
CDR3 DNA: TGCAGTGCCCCGGACACTTCACCCCTCCACTTT
CDR3 protein: CSAPDTSPLHF

J gene: TRBJ2-5
clone size: .
D gene: TRBD2
V gene: TRBV6-1
CDR3 DNA: TGTGCCAGCAGTGAATTGGCTAGCGGGAGTGGAGAGACCCAGTACTTC
CDR3 protein: CASSELASGSGETQYF

J gene: TRBJ2-5
clone size: .
D gene: TRBD2
V gene: TRBV4-2
CDR3 DNA: TGTGCCAGCAGCCTAGCTGCGGGGGGATGGGAGACCCAGTACTTC
CDR3 protein: CASSLAAGGWETQYF

J gene: TRBJ2-7
clone size: .
D gene: .
V gene: TRBV7-9
CDR3 DNA: TGTGCCAGCAGCTTAGATTGGGGAAGCGAGCAGTACTTC
CDR3 protein: CASSLDWGSEQYF

J gene: TRBJ1-4
clone size: .
D gene: TRBD1
V gene: TRBV5-1
CDR3 DNA: TGCGCCAGCAGCCCGTCAGTCGGGACAGGGGACGAAAAACTGTTTTTT
CDR3 protein: CASSPSVGTGDEKLFF